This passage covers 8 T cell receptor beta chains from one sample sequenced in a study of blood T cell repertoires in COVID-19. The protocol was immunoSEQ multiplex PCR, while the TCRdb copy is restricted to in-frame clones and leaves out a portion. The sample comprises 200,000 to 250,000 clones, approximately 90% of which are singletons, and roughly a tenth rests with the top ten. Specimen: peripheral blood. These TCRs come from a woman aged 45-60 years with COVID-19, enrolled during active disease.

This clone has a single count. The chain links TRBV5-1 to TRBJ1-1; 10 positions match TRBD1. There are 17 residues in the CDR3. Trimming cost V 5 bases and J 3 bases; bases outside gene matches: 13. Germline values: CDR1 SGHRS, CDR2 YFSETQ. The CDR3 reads CASSSGTGAPGYTEAFF. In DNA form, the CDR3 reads TGCGCCAGCAGTTCCGGGACAGGGGCCCCTGGCTACACTGAAGCTTTCTTT.

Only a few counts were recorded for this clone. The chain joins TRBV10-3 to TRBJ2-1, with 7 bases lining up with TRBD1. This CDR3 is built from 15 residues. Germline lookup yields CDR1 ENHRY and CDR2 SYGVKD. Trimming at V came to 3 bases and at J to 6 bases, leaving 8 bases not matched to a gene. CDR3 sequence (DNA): TGTGCCATCAGTGACAGACAGGGCGATCGCAATGAGCAGTTCTTC. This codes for CAISDRQGDRNEQFF.

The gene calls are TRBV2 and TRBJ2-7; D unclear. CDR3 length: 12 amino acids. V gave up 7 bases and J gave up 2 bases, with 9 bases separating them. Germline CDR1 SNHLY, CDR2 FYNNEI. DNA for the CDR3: TGTGCCAGCATTTACAGACCCTACGAGCAGTACGTC. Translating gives CASIYRPYEQYV.

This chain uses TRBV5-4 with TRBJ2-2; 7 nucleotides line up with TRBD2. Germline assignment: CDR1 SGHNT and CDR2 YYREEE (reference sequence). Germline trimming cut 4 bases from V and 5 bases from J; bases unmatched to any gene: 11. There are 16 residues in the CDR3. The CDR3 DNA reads TGTGCCAGCAGCCAAGTGAGGCGGGGGATAACCGGGGAGCTGTTTTTT. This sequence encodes CASSQVRRGITGELFF.

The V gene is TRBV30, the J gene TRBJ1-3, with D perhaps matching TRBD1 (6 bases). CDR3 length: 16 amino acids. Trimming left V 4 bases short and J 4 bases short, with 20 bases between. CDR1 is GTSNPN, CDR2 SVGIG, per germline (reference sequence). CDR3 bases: TGTGCCTGGATAAGGGACATCGGGTCGGAAGGAAACACCATATATTTT. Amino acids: CAWIRDIGSEGNTIYF.

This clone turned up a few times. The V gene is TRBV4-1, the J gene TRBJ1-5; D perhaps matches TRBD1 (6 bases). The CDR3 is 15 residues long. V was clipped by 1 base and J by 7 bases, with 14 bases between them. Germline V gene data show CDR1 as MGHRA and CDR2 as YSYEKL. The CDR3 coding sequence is TGCGCCAGCAGCCAAGTCCAGGGGATCGGGCAGCCCCAGCATTTT. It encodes CASSQVQGIGQPQHF.

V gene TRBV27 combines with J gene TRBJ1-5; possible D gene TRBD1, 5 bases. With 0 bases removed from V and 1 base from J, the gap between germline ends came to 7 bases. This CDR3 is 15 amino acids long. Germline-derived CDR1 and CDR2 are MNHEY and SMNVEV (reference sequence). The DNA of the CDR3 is TGTGCCAGCAGTTTATCCCGACAGAGCAATCAGCCCCAGCATTTT. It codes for CASSLSRQSNQPQHF.

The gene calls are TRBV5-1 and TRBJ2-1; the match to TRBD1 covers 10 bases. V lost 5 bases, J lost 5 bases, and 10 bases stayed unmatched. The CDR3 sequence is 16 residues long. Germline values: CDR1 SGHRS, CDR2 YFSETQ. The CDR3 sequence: CASSRAGTGANNEQFF. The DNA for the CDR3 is TGCGCCAGCAGTCGTGCCGGGACAGGGGCCAACAATGAGCAGTTCTTC.